This T cell receptor (beta chain) was captured in a study of blood T cell repertoires in COVID-19. This clone was seen a handful of times. Germline CDR1 and CDR2: DFQATT and SNEGSKA (reference sequence). The ends lost 5 bases at V and 5 bases at J; junction bases unmatched: 2. The CDR3 has 11 amino acids. Clones were read by immunoSEQ multiplex PCR, and TCRdb kept only the in-frame ones, dropping some. The repertoire holds roughly 180,000 clones, with 80% to 85% as singletons. This TCR derives from a woman aged 55-75 years who had recovered from COVID-19. The chain carries TRBV20-1 and TRBJ1-1, with 7 bases identical to TRBD1. Sequenced input: PBMCs or T cells enriched from blood (not recorded which). CDR3 DNA sequence: TGCAGTGCTCTACAGGGGACTGAAGCTTTCTTT. Residues: CSALQGTEAFF.